This entry describes one TCR beta chain. Its specificity is unknown. The data originate from a study of blood T cells in healthy people across ages. The study, taken as a whole, reports: Long-lived donors exceeded aged donors in naive CD4+ cells and diversity. Estimated diversity that came from one million T cells was considered an underestimate.

The CDR3 is 13 residues long. Germline V lookup: CDR1 SGHDN, CDR2 FVKESK. Trimming removed 4 bases at V and 5 bases at J, with 11 bases between. Alongside a J-beta primer mix, a sample-barcoded 5' primer served in a second PCR lasting roughly 7 to 11 cycles. A template-switch adaptor containing 12 random nucleotides labeled each cDNA molecule. TCRdb independently ran MiXCR on the 5' RACE reads; one entry per CDR3 protein. The table shows more than 500,000 distinct CDR3 sequences, with 27% occurring only once. These data were also filed under a second study, of T cells of mothers and their children. That publication notes: The authors identified no persistent microchimeric T cell clones.

What was sequenced was blood. The chain uses TRBV14 and TRBJ1-1; D is unclear. The receptor's source is a boy between 2 and 15 years old in good health. CDR3 sequence: CASSPYAGTEAFF. The CDR3 DNA follows: TGTGCCAGCAGCCCTTACGCCGGGACTGAAGCTTTCTTT. Full variable domain (outside the CDR3, taken from reference TRBV14 and TRBJ1-1): EAGVTQFPSHSVIEKGQTVTLRCDPISGHDNLYWYRRVMGKEIKFLLHFVKESKQDESGMPNNRFLAERTGGTYSTLKVQPAELEDSGVYFCASSPYAGTEAFFGQGTRLTVV.